Listed below are T cell receptor beta chains from one sample, sequenced in a study of CD8 T cells in Susac syndrome. TCRdb recomputed calls from the immunoSEQ multiplex PCR reads with MiXCR, one row per CDR3 protein. In the table there are about 150,000 distinct CDR3 sequences, about 95% of which are singletons. Material: CD8+ T cells from PBMCs. The receptors shown here come from a human donor with multiple sclerosis. Both conserved end residues are part of each CDR3. Each record gives: D gene, J gene, V gene, CDR3 protein. A D gene is named only where the DNA matches it firmly.

TRBD1 | TRBJ1-4 | TRBV11-2 | CASSSTGGGEKLFF
. | TRBJ2-3 | TRBV7-3 | CASSPSIGTDTQYF
TRBD1 | TRBJ2-1 | TRBV5-1 | CASSPIRTGISNEQFF
. | TRBJ1-4 | TRBV21-1 | CASSTQDRLELFF
. | TRBJ2-2 | TRBV3-1 | CASSQGSPGELFF
. | TRBJ2-7 | TRBV6-1 | CASSFTRAGPVGEQYF
. | TRBJ2-6 | TRBV15 | CATSSQSGANVLTF
. | TRBJ1-3 | TRBV5-1 | CASSIGISGNTIYF
TRBD1 | TRBJ1-2 | TRBV27 | CASTRRGTGSSAGYTF
. | TRBJ1-1 | TRBV28 | CASSLRTEAFF
. | TRBJ2-1 | TRBV11-3 | CASSLIREQFF